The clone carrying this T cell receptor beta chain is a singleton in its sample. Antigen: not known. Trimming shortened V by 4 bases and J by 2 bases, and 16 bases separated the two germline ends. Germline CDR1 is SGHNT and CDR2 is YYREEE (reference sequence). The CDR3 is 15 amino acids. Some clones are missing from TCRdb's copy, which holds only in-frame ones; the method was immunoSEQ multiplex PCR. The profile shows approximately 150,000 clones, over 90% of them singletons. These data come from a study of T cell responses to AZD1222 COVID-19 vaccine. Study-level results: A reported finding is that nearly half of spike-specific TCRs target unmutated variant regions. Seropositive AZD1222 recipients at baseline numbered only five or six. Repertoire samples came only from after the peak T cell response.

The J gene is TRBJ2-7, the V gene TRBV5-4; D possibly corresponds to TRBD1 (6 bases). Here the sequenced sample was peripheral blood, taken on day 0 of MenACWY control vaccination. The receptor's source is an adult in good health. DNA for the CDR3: TGTGCCAGCAGCCCTGGGACAACCCCCGCCTACGAGCAGTACTTC. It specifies CASSPGTTPAYEQYF.